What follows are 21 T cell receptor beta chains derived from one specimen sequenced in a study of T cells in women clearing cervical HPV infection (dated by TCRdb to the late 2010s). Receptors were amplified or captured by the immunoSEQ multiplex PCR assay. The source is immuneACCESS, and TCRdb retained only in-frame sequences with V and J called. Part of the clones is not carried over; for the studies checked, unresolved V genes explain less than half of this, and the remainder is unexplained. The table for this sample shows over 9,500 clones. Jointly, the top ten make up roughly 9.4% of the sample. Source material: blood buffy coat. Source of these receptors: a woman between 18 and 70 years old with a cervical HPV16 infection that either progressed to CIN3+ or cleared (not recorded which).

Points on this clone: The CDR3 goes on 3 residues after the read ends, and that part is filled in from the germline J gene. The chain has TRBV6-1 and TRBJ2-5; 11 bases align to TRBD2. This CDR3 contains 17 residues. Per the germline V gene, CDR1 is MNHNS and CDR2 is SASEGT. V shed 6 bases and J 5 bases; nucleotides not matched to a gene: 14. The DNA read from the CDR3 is TGTGCCAGCAGCGAAAAATTCCTAGCGGGGGGTCAGGAGACC. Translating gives CASSEKFLAGGQET. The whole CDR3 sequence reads CASSEKFLAGGQETQYF.

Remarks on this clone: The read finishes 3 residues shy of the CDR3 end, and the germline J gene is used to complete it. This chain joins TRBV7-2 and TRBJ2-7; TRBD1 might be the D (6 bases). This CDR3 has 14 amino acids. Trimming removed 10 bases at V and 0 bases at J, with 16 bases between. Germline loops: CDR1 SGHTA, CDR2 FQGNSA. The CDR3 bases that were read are TGTGCCACCAAACCTACAGGGCCCTCCTACGAG. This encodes CATKPTGPSYE. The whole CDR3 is CATKPTGPSYEQYF.

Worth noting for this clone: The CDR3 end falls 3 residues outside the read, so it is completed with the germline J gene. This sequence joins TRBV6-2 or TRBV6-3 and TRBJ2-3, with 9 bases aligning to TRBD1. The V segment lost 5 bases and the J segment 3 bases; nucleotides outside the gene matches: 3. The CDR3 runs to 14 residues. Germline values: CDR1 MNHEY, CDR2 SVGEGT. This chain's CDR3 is CASSTGTGTDTQYF. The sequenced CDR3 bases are TGTGCCAGCAGTACCGGGACAGGGACAGATACG.

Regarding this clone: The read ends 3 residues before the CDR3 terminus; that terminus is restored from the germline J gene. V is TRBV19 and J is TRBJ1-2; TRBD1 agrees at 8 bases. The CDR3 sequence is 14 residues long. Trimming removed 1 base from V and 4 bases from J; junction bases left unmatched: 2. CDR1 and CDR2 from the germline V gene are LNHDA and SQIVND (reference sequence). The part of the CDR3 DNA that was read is TGTGCCAGTAGTATAGGGACAGGGAGCTATGGC. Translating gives CASSIGTGSYG. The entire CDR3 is CASSIGTGSYGYTF. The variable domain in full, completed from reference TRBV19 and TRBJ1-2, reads DGGITQSPKYLFRKEGQNVTLSCEQNLNHDAMYWYRQDPGQGLRLIYYSQIVNDFQKGDIAEGYSVSREKKESFPLTVTSAQKNPTAFYLCASSIGTGSYGYTFGSGTRLTVV.

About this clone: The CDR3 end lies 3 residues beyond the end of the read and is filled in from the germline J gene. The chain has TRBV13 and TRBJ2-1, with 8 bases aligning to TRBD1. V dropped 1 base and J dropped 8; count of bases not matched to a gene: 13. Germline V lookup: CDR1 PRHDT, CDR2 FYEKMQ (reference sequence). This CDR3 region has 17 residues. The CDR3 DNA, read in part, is TGTGCCAGCAGCTTAGAAGGGGGAGCGGACAGGGCAGATGAG. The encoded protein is CASSLEGGADRADE. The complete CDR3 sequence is CASSLEGGADRADEQFF.

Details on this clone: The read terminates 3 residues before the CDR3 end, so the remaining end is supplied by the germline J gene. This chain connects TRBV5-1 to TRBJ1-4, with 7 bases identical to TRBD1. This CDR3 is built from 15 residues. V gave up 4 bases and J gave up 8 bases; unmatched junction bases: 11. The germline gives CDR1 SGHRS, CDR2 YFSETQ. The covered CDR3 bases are TGCGCCAGCAGCCCTGGCCAAGGGGGCCGGGAAAAA. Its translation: CASSPGQGGREK. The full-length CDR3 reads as CASSPGQGGREKLFF.

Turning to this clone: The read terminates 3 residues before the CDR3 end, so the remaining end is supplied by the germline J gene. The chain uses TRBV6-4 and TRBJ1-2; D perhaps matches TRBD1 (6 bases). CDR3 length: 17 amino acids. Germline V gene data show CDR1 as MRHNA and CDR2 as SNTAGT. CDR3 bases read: TGTGCCAGCAGTGACCCTTGGACTAGCGGGGGCACAGATACC. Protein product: CASSDPWTSGGTDT. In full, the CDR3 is CASSDPWTSGGTDTYTF.

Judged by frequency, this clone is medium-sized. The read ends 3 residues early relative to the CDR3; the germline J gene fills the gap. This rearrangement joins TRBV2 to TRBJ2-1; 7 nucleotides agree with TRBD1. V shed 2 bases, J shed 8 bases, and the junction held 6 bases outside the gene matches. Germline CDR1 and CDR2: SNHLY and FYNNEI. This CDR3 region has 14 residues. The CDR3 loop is CASSEPGQVDEQFF. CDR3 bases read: TGTGCCAGCAGTGAACCCGGACAGGTCGATGAG.

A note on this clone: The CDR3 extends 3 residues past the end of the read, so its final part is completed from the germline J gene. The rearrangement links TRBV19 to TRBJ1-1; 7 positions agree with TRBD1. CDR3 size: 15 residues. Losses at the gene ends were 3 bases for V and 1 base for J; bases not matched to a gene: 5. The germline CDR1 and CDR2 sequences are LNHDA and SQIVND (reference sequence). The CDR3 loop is CASSMQGGWNTEAFF. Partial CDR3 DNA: TGTGCCAGTAGTATGCAGGGGGGATGGAACACTGAA. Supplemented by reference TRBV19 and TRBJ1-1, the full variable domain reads DGGITQSPKYLFRKEGQNVTLSCEQNLNHDAMYWYRQDPGQGLRLIYYSQIVNDFQKGDIAEGYSVSREKKESFPLTVTSAQKNPTAFYLCASSMQGGWNTEAFFGQGTRLTVV.

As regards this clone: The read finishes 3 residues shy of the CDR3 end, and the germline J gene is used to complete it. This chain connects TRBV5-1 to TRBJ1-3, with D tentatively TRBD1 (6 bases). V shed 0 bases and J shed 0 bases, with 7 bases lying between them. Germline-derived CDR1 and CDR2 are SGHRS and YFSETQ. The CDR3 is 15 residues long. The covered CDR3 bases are TGCGCCAGCAGCTTGGAACAGGGCTCTGGAAACACC. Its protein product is CASSLEQGSGNT. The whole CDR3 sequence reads CASSLEQGSGNTIYF.

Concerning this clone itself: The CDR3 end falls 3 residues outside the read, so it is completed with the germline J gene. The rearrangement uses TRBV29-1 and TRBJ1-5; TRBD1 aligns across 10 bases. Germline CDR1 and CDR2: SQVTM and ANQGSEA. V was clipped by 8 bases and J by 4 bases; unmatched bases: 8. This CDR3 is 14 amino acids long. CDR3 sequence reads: CSRGTGVGNQPQHF. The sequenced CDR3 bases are TGCAGCCGGGGGACAGGGGTTGGGAATCAGCCC.

CDR3 sequence reads: CSARLQTSGGADEQFF. The DNA read from the CDR3 is TGCAGTGCTAGATTGCAGACTAGCGGGGGGGCGGATGAG. The gene calls are TRBV20-1 and TRBJ2-1; 14 bases align to TRBD2. The read terminates 3 residues before the CDR3 end, so the remaining end is supplied by the germline J gene. The CDR3 totals 16 residues. Germline lookup yields CDR1 DFQATT and CDR2 SNEGSKA (reference sequence). With V trimmed by 2 bases and J by 8 bases, 8 bases remained unmatched.

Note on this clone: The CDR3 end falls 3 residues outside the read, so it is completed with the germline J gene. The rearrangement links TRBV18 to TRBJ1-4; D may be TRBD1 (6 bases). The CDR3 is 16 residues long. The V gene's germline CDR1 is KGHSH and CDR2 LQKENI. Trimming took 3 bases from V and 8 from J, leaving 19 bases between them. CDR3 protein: CASSPRMDRVQEKLFF. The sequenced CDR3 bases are TGTGCCAGCTCACCGCGCATGGACAGAGTTCAAGAAAAA. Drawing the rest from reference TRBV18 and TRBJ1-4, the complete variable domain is NAGVMQNPRHLVRRRGQEARLRCSPMKGHSHVYWYRQLPEEGLKFMVYLQKENIIDESGMPKERFSAEFPKEGPSILRIQQVVRGDSAAYFCASSPRMDRVQEKLFFGSGTQLSVL.

Incomplete CDR3 DNA: TGTGCCAGCAGTGAAGTGAGGGCTCAGACCGAG. Its translation: CASSEVRAQTE. The entire CDR3 reads CASSEVRAQTEQYF. J is TRBJ2-7 and V is TRBV6-1; D might be TRBD2 (5 bases). The read gets to within 3 residues of the CDR3 end, and the germline J gene fills in the rest. The CDR3 totals 14 residues. Germline lookup yields CDR1 MNHNS and CDR2 SASEGT. Trimming left V 1 base short and J 6 bases short, with 13 bases between.

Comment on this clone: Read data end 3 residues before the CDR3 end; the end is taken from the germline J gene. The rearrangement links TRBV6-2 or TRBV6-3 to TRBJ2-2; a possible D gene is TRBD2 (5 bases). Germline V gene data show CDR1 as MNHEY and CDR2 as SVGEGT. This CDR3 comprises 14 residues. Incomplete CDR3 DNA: TGTGCCAGCAGCGACACTAGGTCGGATGAAAAG. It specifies CASSDTRSDEK. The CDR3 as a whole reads CASSDTRSDEKLFF.

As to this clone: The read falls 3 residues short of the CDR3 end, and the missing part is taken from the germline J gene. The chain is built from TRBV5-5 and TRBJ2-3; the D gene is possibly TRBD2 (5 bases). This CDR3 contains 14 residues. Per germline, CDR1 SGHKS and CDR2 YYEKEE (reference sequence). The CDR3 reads CASSLGSLGETQYF. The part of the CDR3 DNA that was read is TGTGCCAGCAGCTTGGGCAGCCTCGGGGAGACG.

The CDR3 reads CASSFDGGQGQNSPLHF. The part of the CDR3 DNA that was read is TGCGCCAGCAGCTTCGACGGCGGTCAGGGTCAAAATTCACCC. The chain links TRBV5-1 to TRBJ1-6, with TRBD1 as a possible D gene (5 bases). The read falls 3 residues short of the CDR3 end, and the missing part is taken from the germline J gene. V was clipped by 2 bases and J by 7 bases, with 19 bases between them. CDR1 and CDR2 (germline): SGHRS, YFSETQ. The CDR3 covers 17 residues.

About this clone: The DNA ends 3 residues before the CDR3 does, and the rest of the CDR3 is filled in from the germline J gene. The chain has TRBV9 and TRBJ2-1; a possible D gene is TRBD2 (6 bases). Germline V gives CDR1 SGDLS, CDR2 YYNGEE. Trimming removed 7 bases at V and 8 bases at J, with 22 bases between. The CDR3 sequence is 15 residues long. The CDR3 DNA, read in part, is TGTGCCAGCGTCCCTAGCGACCAGAGGAGGGATGAG. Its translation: CASVPSDQRRDE. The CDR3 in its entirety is CASVPSDQRRDEQFF.

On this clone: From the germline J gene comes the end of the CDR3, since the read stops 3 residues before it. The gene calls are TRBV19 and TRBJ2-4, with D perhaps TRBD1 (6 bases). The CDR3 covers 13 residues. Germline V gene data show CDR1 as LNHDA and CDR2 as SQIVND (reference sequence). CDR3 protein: CASSIEMTGRQYF. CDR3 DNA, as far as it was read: TGTGCCAGTAGTATCGAAATGACAGGACGT.

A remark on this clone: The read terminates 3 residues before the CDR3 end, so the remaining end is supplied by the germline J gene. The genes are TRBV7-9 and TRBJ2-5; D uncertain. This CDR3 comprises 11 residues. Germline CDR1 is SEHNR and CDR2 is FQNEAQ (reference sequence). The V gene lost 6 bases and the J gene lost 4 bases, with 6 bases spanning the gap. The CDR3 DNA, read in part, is TGTGCCAGCAGATCAGGAGAGACC. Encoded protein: CASRSGET. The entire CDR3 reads CASRSGETQYF.

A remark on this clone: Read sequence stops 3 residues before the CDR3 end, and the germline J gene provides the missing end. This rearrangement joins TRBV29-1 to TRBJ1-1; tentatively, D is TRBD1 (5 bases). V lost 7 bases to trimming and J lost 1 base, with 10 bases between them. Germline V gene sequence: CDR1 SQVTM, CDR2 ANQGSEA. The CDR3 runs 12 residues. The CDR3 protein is CSGGAGNTEAFF. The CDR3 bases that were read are TGCAGCGGAGGGGCTGGGAACACTGAA.